This T cell receptor (beta chain) was retrieved from a study of molecular identifiers for immune sequencing clone quantification. Bulk TCR libraries were made with methods that had been previously described and with listed TCR primers. TCRdb itself ran the PCR reads through MiXCR, one entry per CDR3 protein. The repertoire holds some 10,000 distinct CDR3 sequences, with approximately 20% as singletons. CD8+CD4-CCR7+CD45RA+ cells were sorted as naive CD8 T cells. This clonotype was recorded many times. The material sequenced was naive CD8+ T cells from blood, with Jurkat cell RNA spiked in. Specified subset: FACS-sorted CD8+CD4-CCR7+CD45RA+ naive T cells. This receptor was obtained from a human donor in good health. Some libraries in this study had Jurkat cell RNA spiked in.

The CDR3 region has the DNA TGTGCCAGTAGTTCGGGACTAGCGGACTACGAGCAGTACTTC. It codes for CASSSGLADYEQYF. The V and J genes are TRBV19 and TRBJ2-7; 11 bases align to TRBD2. CDR1 and CDR2 (germline): LNHDA, SQIVND (reference sequence). The ends lost 5 bases at V and 3 bases at J; junction bases unmatched: 3. The CDR3 sequence is 14 residues long.